The 21 T cell receptor beta chains below come from one sample, sequenced in a study of blood T cell repertoires in COVID-19. The table came from immunoSEQ multiplex PCR; TCRdb's copy has only in-frame clones and leaves some out. The sample shows about 200,000 clones, roughly 86% of them seen only once. Sample: PBMCs or T cells enriched from blood (not recorded which). The receptor source for this set is a woman aged 25 to 39 with acute COVID-19.

This clone was recorded many times. For the CDR3, the DNA is TGTGCCAGCAGCTTTCTTTTCGAGCAGTACTTC. Its protein product is CASSFLFEQYF. J is TRBJ2-7 and V is TRBV7-2; no clear D. The CDR3 has 11 residues. Germline CDR1 SGHTA, CDR2 FQGNSA. Trimming took 3 bases from V and 6 from J, leaving 6 bases between them.

The V gene is TRBV7-6, the J gene TRBJ2-3; D not resolved. The V end lost 5 bases, the J end lost 1 base, and 13 bases lay between the germline ends. The germline gives CDR1 SGHVS, CDR2 FNYEAQ. The CDR3 spans 15 residues. The CDR3 sequence: CASSPLALRTDTQYF. CDR3 nucleotides: TGTGCCAGCAGCCCTTTGGCACTACGCACAGATACGCAGTATTTT.

The V gene is TRBV19, the J gene TRBJ1-1, with 8 nucleotides matching TRBD1. V was clipped by 10 bases and J by 1 base; unmatched bases: 5. This CDR3 spans 13 amino acids. Germline CDR1 and CDR2: LNHDA and SQIVND (reference sequence). For the CDR3, the DNA is TGTGCCACTGGACAGGGCGAGAACACTGAAGCTTTCTTT. Its protein product is CATGQGENTEAFF.

J is TRBJ1-5 and V is TRBV7-9; D uncertain. Trimming removed 4 bases at V and 0 bases at J, with 7 bases between. The CDR3 loop spans 14 amino acids. Looked up from germline, CDR1 is SEHNR and CDR2 is FQNEAQ (reference sequence). CDR3 sequence reads: CASSYSDSNQPQHF. The DNA for the CDR3 is TGTGCCAGCAGCTATTCAGATAGCAATCAGCCCCAGCATTTT.

The rearrangement joins TRBV2 to TRBJ2-7; D gene unclear. The CDR3 runs 16 residues. The ends were cut back, 4 bases at V and 4 bases at J, with 20 bases in the middle. The germline V gene encodes CDR1 SNHLY and CDR2 FYNNEI. The CDR3 coding sequence is TGTGCCAGCAGTGGAATAGAAAACAGAAGAGAATACGAGCAGTACTTC. Protein product: CASSGIENRREYEQYF.

This clone has a single count. The gene calls are TRBV15 and TRBJ2-7; 7 bases fit TRBD1. J was trimmed by 2 bases and V by 1 base; bases with no gene match: 2. This CDR3 spans 14 amino acids. Germline V CDR1 and CDR2: LNHNV, YYDKDF (reference sequence). The CDR3 sequence: CATSRADRAYEQYF. The DNA of the CDR3 is TGTGCCACCAGCAGAGCAGACAGGGCCTACGAGCAGTACTTC.

The chain couples TRBV7-8 to TRBJ1-2; D unclear. Trimming took off 2 bases at V and 5 bases at J, with 12 bases between the two ends. The CDR3 totals 14 residues. Per the germline V gene, CDR1 is SGHVS and CDR2 is FQNEAQ. CDR3 sequence reads: CASSLSGLNYGYTF. CDR3 in DNA: TGTGCCAGCAGCTTATCCGGGTTAAATTATGGCTACACCTTC. Full variable domain (outside the CDR3, taken from reference TRBV7-8 and TRBJ1-2): GAGVSQSPRYKVAKRGQDVALRCDPISGHVSLFWYQQALGQGPEFLTYFQNEAQLDKSGLPSDRFFAERPEGSVSTLKIQRTQQEDSAVYLCASSLSGLNYGYTFGSGTRLTVV.

In this sample, this clone turned up once. This chain joins TRBV2 and TRBJ1-2; D is ambiguous. Germline CDR1 reads SNHLY; CDR2 reads FYNNEI. Between the trimmed V and J ends, which lost 5 bases and 4 bases, there was a span of 8 bases. This CDR3 comprises 12 residues. In nucleotides, the CDR3 is TGTGCCAGCAGTAACCACAGCTATGGCTACACCTTC. It is translated as CASSNHSYGYTF.

V usage is TRBV3-1 (or the pseudogene TRBV3-2) and J usage is TRBJ2-3, with TRBD2 identical over 8 bases. There are 18 residues in the CDR3. The V and J ends lost 4 bases and 0 bases, in that order; junction bases with no gene match: 12. Germline V gene data show CDR1 as LGHDT and CDR2 as YNNKEL (reference sequence). The CDR3 spells CASSLEQETSDSTDTQYF. The CDR3 DNA reads TGTGCCAGCAGCCTCGAACAGGAGACTAGCGATAGCACAGATACGCAGTATTTT.

The chain is built from TRBV7-9 and TRBJ2-1, with D perhaps TRBD2 (7 bases). Trimming cost V 1 base and J 2 bases, with 12 bases left between them. Germline CDR1 is SEHNR and CDR2 is FQNEAQ (reference sequence). CDR3 length equals 16 residues. The CDR3 protein is CASSLEGGGPYNEQFF. The DNA of the CDR3 is TGTGCCAGCAGCTTAGAAGGCGGGGGCCCCTACAATGAGCAGTTCTTC.

The genes are TRBV19 and TRBJ1-2, with 10 bases matching TRBD1. Germline CDR1 and CDR2: LNHDA and SQIVND (reference sequence). CDR3 length: 19 residues. After removal of 9 bases from V and 1 base from J, the junction contained 20 bases not matched to a gene. This CDR3 reads CASSLTRDRGKRGNYGYTF. In DNA form, the CDR3 reads TGTGCCAGCAGTCTCACCCGGGACAGGGGCAAAAGGGGTAACTATGGCTACACCTTC.

The CDR3 loop is CASLRTATNTGELFF. Here the CDR3 DNA reads TGTGCCAGCCTGAGGACAGCCACTAACACCGGGGAGCTGTTTTTT. The V gene is TRBV2, the J gene TRBJ2-2, with TRBD1 as a possible D gene (6 bases). Germline CDR1 reads SNHLY; CDR2 reads FYNNEI. V was clipped by 8 bases and J by 2 bases, with 15 bases between them. This CDR3 is built from 15 residues.

V gene TRBV3-1 (or the pseudogene TRBV3-2) combines with J gene TRBJ2-1; D ambiguous. Looked up from germline, CDR1 is LGHDT and CDR2 is YNNKEL (reference sequence). V lost 0 bases and J 0 bases, leaving 12 bases between the germline ends. The CDR3 is made up of 17 amino acids. CDR3: CASSQDPGVSSYNEQFF. The CDR3 DNA reads as TGTGCCAGCAGCCAAGACCCAGGCGTGAGCTCCTACAATGAGCAGTTCTTC.

V gene TRBV27 combines with J gene TRBJ2-1, with 9 positions matching TRBD1. The CDR3 runs to 14 residues. The junction had 5 bases not matched to a gene; V was cut back by 6 bases and J by 5 bases. Germline assignment: CDR1 MNHEY and CDR2 SMNVEV (reference sequence). The chain's CDR3 is CASRLRTGDNEQFF. The CDR3 DNA sequence: TGTGCCAGCAGGTTAAGGACAGGGGACAATGAGCAGTTCTTC.

This clone was detected only a few times. V is TRBV19 and J is TRBJ1-5, with D unresolved. V lost 1 base, J lost 4 bases, and 11 bases lay in between. CDR3 length: 15 amino acids. Looked up from germline, CDR1 is LNHDA and CDR2 is SQIVND (reference sequence). This CDR3 is CASSIGQTHNQPQHF. As DNA, the CDR3 is TGTGCCAGTAGTATAGGTCAGACACATAATCAGCCCCAGCATTTT. Looking up the rest from reference TRBV19 and TRBJ1-5 gives the full variable domain: DGGITQSPKYLFRKEGQNVTLSCEQNLNHDAMYWYRQDPGQGLRLIYYSQIVNDFQKGDIAEGYSVSREKKESFPLTVTSAQKNPTAFYLCASSIGQTHNQPQHFGDGTRLSIL.

The gene calls are TRBV7-9 and TRBJ1-6; D gene uncertain. Germline CDR1 reads SEHNR; CDR2 reads FQNEAQ (reference sequence). The CDR3 contains 17 residues. The V gene lost 5 bases and the J gene lost 0 bases, with 14 bases spanning the gap. The CDR3 DNA reads as TGTGCCAGCAGCGACCACCGGGAGAGCTCCTATAATTCACCCCTCCACTTT. Translating gives CASSDHRESSYNSPLHF. Full variable domain (missing parts from reference TRBV7-9 and TRBJ1-6): DTGVSQNPRHKITKRGQNVTFRCDPISEHNRLYWYRQTLGQGPEFLTYFQNEAQLEKSRLLSDRFSAERPKGSFSTLEIQRTEQGDSAMYLCASSDHRESSYNSPLHFGNGTRLTVT.

The chain carries TRBV3-1 (or the pseudogene TRBV3-2) and TRBJ2-2; D is uncertain. The V gene's germline CDR1 is LGHDT and CDR2 YNNKEL (reference sequence). Trimming removed 1 base from V and 1 base from J, with 16 bases in between. The CDR3 has 18 amino acids. This CDR3 is CASSQVNRSPGNTGELFF. In nucleotides, the CDR3 is TGTGCCAGCAGCCAAGTCAATCGGTCCCCTGGGAACACCGGGGAGCTGTTTTTT.

V is TRBV10-3 and J is TRBJ1-1; 7 nucleotides match TRBD1. The length of the CDR3 is 13 residues. Germline CDR1 and CDR2: ENHRY and SYGVKD. The trim removed 7 bases at V and 1 base at J, leaving 3 bases unmatched. The CDR3 reads CAINGQANTEAFF. The DNA of the CDR3 is TGTGCCATCAATGGACAGGCGAACACTGAAGCTTTCTTT.

This clone has just one count. The rearrangement joins TRBV18 to TRBJ2-1; 7 bases agree with TRBD1. With 0 bases clipped from V and 12 bases from J, the junction kept 5 bases outside the gene matches. The CDR3 consists of 13 residues. Germline CDR1 reads KGHSH; CDR2 reads LQKENI. The CDR3 sequence: CASSPPHRGLQFF. DNA for the CDR3: TGTGCCAGCTCACCACCACACAGGGGATTGCAGTTCTTC.

The chain is built from TRBV3-1 (or the pseudogene TRBV3-2) and TRBJ1-5; D gene unclear. Germline assignment: CDR1 LGHDT and CDR2 YNNKEL (reference sequence). Trimming left V 4 bases short and J 1 base short, with 14 bases between. This CDR3 comprises 16 residues. The CDR3 sequence: CASSRNDGPSNQPQHF. CDR3 nucleotides: TGTGCCAGCAGCCGTAATGATGGCCCGAGCAATCAGCCCCAGCATTTT.

J is TRBJ1-2 and V is TRBV29-1; 10 positions agree with TRBD1. Trimming took 0 bases from V and 8 from J; bases not matched to a gene: 9. Germline CDR1 SQVTM, CDR2 ANQGSEA. The CDR3 is 15 amino acids. DNA for the CDR3: TGCAGCGTTGAAGAAGTGAGGGGGACAGGGGACGGCTACACCTTC. Its translation: CSVEEVRGTGDGYTF.